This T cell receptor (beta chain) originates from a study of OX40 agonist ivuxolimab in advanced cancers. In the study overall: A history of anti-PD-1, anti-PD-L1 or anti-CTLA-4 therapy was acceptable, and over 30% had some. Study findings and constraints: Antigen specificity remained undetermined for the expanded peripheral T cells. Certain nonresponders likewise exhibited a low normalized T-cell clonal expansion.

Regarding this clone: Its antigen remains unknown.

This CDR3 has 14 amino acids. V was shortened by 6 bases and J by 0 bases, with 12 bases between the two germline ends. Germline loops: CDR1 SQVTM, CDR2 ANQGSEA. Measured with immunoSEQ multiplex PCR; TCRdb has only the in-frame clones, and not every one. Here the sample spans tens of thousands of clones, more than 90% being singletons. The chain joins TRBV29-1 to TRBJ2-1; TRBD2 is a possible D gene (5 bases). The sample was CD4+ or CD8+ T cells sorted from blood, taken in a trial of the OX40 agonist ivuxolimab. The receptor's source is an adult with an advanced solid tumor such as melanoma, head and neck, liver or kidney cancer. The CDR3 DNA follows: TGCAGCGTCGTTCCAACTAGCTCCTACAATGAGCAGTTCTTC. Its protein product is CSVVPTSSYNEQFF.